This T cell receptor beta chain was recovered during a study of control samples from healthy donors and cancer patients. This CDR3 region has 16 residues. V was clipped by 4 bases and J by 0 bases, with 15 bases between them. Germline lookup yields CDR1 MNHEY and CDR2 SVGEGT. Repertoires were generated with immunoSEQ multiplex PCR, while TCRdb's copy carries only in-frame clones and drops some. The sample lists around 190,000 clones; around 90% were seen once. This sequence was found in a young man in good health. Material: blood. This chain connects TRBV6-2 or TRBV6-3 to TRBJ1-2; D call uncertain. The DNA for the CDR3 is TGTGCCAGCAGTTTGCACCTCCGAAAAACTAACTATGGCTACACCTTC. Residues: CASSLHLRKTNYGYTF.